Below, 32 T cell receptor beta chains from the same sample are listed, as sequenced in a study of blood T cell repertoires in COVID-19. The repertoire was sequenced with immunoSEQ multiplex PCR; TCRdb's copy has only in-frame clones and lacks some. The sample has some 300,000 clones; 90% are singletons. The sequencing sample was made of peripheral blood. Receptor source: a woman aged 45-65 years with COVID-19, enrolled during active disease.

The CDR3 coding sequence is TGTGCCAGCAGCTTAGCGCCCCTGACAGGATTGGTATACGAGCAGTACTTC. Protein: CASSLAPLTGLVYEQYF. The gene calls are TRBV7-6 and TRBJ2-7; TRBD1 might be the D (6 bases). Deletions cut 0 bases from V and 4 bases from J, with 19 bases between. The V gene's germline CDR1 is SGHVS and CDR2 FNYEAQ. There are 17 residues in the CDR3. The variable domain in full, with the rest retrieved from reference TRBV7-6 and TRBJ2-7, is GAGVSQSPRYKVTKRGQDVALRCDPISGHVSLYWYRQALGQGPEFLTYFNYEAQQDKSGLPNDRFSAERPEGSISTLTIQRTEQRDSAMYRCASSLAPLTGLVYEQYFGPGTRLTVT.

V is TRBV6-2 or TRBV6-3 and J is TRBJ2-1, with 9 bases aligning to TRBD2. The CDR3 has 14 amino acids. V shed 4 bases and J 4 bases; nucleotides not matched to a gene: 2. From germline, CDR1 is MNHEY and CDR2 SVGEGT. Here the CDR3 reads CASSFSGGYNEQFF. CDR3 DNA: TGTGCCAGCAGTTTTAGCGGGGGTTACAATGAGCAGTTCTTC.

This chain's CDR3 is CASSYYEAGGNEQFF. In DNA form, the CDR3 reads TGTGCCAGCAGTTATTACGAGGCAGGCGGGAATGAGCAGTTCTTC. V and J are TRBV6-2 or TRBV6-3 and TRBJ2-1, with D possibly TRBD2 on 5 matching bases. This CDR3 is 15 amino acids long. Germline loops: CDR1 MNHEY, CDR2 SVGEGT. V lost 3 bases, J lost 7 bases, and 16 bases lay in between.

This chain connects TRBV5-1 to TRBJ2-4; possible D gene TRBD2, 5 bases. The CDR3 is 16 amino acids. The V gene lost 0 bases and the J gene lost 0 bases, with 10 bases spanning the gap. Germline lookup yields CDR1 SGHRS and CDR2 YFSETQ. Here the CDR3 reads CASSLGAALAKNIQYF. The DNA of the CDR3 is TGCGCCAGCAGCTTGGGAGCGGCCCTAGCCAAAAACATTCAGTACTTC.

The rearrangement links TRBV27 to TRBJ2-7, with 8 nucleotides matching TRBD1. V gave up 6 bases and J gave up 1 base; unmatched junction bases: 5. The germline V gene encodes CDR1 MNHEY and CDR2 SMNVEV (reference sequence). The CDR3 totals 14 residues. This chain's CDR3 is CASSLWTGSYEQYF. CDR3 DNA sequence: TGTGCCAGCAGCTTGTGGACAGGGTCCTACGAGCAGTACTTC.

V usage is TRBV7-9 and J usage is TRBJ1-5; no firm D call. The germline V gene encodes CDR1 SEHNR and CDR2 FQNEAQ (reference sequence). The CDR3 consists of 17 residues. The V end lost 2 bases, the J end lost 4 bases, and 18 bases lay between the germline ends. The CDR3 region is CASSLRRDSWINQPQHF. The CDR3 DNA is TGTGCCAGCAGCTTACGACGAGACTCCTGGATTAATCAGCCCCAGCATTTT.

The V and J genes are TRBV19 and TRBJ1-3, with a possible D match to TRBD1 (5 bases). CDR1 and CDR2 (germline): LNHDA, SQIVND (reference sequence). The V and J ends lost 4 bases and 0 bases respectively, with 7 bases between them. The CDR3 loop spans 14 amino acids. As DNA, the CDR3 is TGTGCCAGTAGTAGACAGAACTCTGGAAACACCATATATTTT. Its translation is CASSRQNSGNTIYF.

J is TRBJ1-1 and V is TRBV18, with D unresolved. V was pared by 3 bases and J by 2 bases, with 16 bases between. CDR1 is KGHSH and CDR2 is LQKENI in the germline V gene. The CDR3 has 16 amino acids. This CDR3 is CASSPHRGGANTEAFF. The CDR3 DNA reads as TGTGCCAGCTCACCGCACCGGGGAGGAGCCAACACTGAAGCTTTCTTT.

This chain connects TRBV10-1 to TRBJ2-1; TRBD2 is a possible D gene (6 bases). Trimming pared 0 bases from V and 4 bases from J, leaving 13 bases between. This CDR3 has 16 amino acids. Germline V CDR1 and CDR2: WNHNN, SYGVQD (reference sequence). The CDR3, as DNA: TGCGCCAGCAGTGAGTCGGGGGGTAGATTTTACAATGAGCAGTTCTTC. It yields the protein CASSESGGRFYNEQFF.

The rearrangement links TRBV3-1 (or the pseudogene TRBV3-2) to TRBJ1-2, with 8 bases lining up with TRBD1. V shed 0 bases and J 8 bases; nucleotides not matched to a gene: 8. Germline loops: CDR1 LGHDT, CDR2 YNNKEL (reference sequence). This CDR3 spans 15 amino acids. DNA for the CDR3: TGTGCCAGCAGCCAAGATCCAGGGGGCTATGGAGGCTACACCTTC. Translated, it gives CASSQDPGGYGGYTF.

This chain links TRBV6-5 with TRBJ2-1; D may be TRBD2 (7 bases). The germline gives CDR1 MNHEY, CDR2 SVGAGI. Between the trimmed V and J ends, which lost 6 bases and 7 bases, there was a span of 19 bases. The CDR3 is 15 residues long. CDR3 sequence (DNA): TGTGCCAGCAGGGCTGACAGAGGGGGAGGGAATGAGCAGTTCTTC. This codes for CASRADRGGGNEQFF.

V and J are TRBV7-9 and TRBJ2-1; a weak D match, TRBD1 (6 bases). The CDR3 totals 16 residues. Germline values: CDR1 SEHNR, CDR2 FQNEAQ (reference sequence). V lost 5 bases to trimming and J lost 0 bases, with 14 bases between them. CDR3: CASSARQETSYNEQFF. The DNA for the CDR3 is TGTGCCAGCAGCGCCAGACAGGAGACCTCCTACAATGAGCAGTTCTTC.

As for this clone: Different DNA sequences within this sample yield the same CDR3. The genes are TRBV5-1 and TRBJ2-5, with D hard to call. The germline V and J ends were trimmed by 1 base and 3 bases, with 4 bases remaining between them. The CDR3 loop spans 12 amino acids. Germline V lookup: CDR1 SGHRS, CDR2 YFSETQ. CDR3 sequence: CASSLPEETQYF. DNA of the CDR3: TGCGCCAGCAGCTTGCCAGAAGAGACCCAGTACTTC.

This chain joins TRBV27 and TRBJ1-6, with D perhaps TRBD1 (5 bases). Trimming left V 10 bases short and J 10 bases short, with 20 bases between. The CDR3 runs to 14 residues. In germline, CDR1 is MNHEY, CDR2 SMNVEV (reference sequence). CDR3 region: CATNGAGRKSPLHF. DNA for the CDR3: TGTGCCACCAACGGGGCAGGGAGGAAATCACCCCTCCACTTT.

The chain uses TRBV14 and TRBJ1-1; D is possibly TRBD1 (5 bases). This CDR3 spans 15 amino acids. Trimming shortened V by 4 bases and J by 4 bases, and 16 bases separated the two germline ends. Germline CDR1 SGHDN, CDR2 FVKESK. The CDR3: CASSLTAGRGTEAFF. Here the CDR3 DNA reads TGTGCCAGCAGCCTCACCGCGGGGCGAGGCACTGAAGCTTTCTTT.

The chain links TRBV5-1 to TRBJ2-1; the D gene is possibly TRBD2 (6 bases). V was cut by 4 bases and J by 0 bases, with 14 bases left in between. The germline gives CDR1 SGHRS, CDR2 YFSETQ. The CDR3 totals 16 residues. CDR3 in amino acids: CASSLWGDSSYNEQFF. CDR3 nucleotide sequence: TGCGCCAGCAGCCTCTGGGGGGATAGCTCCTACAATGAGCAGTTCTTC.

J is TRBJ1-5 and V is TRBV2; the match to TRBD1 covers 7 bases. The trim removed 8 bases at V and 3 bases at J, leaving 10 bases unmatched. Germline lookup yields CDR1 SNHLY and CDR2 FYNNEI. CDR3 length: 15 amino acids. CDR3 in DNA: TGTGCCAGCGCCCCTCGGGGACAGAACAATCAGCCCCAGCATTTT. Translating it yields CASAPRGQNNQPQHF.

The V gene is TRBV27, the J gene TRBJ2-7; 8 nucleotides match TRBD1. Germline V gene lookup returns CDR1 MNHEY and CDR2 SMNVEV (reference sequence). Trimming removed 4 bases from V and 4 bases from J; junction bases left unmatched: 6. CDR3 length: 14 residues. CDR3 nucleotide sequence: TGTGCCAGCAGTTCCCGGGACAGGCTTTACGAGCAGTACTTC. This sequence encodes CASSSRDRLYEQYF.

V is TRBV7-3 and J is TRBJ2-1; tentative D call: TRBD1 (5 bases). CDR3 length equals 13 residues. The germline V gene encodes CDR1 SGHTA and CDR2 FQGTGA. The ends were cut back, 1 base at V and 8 bases at J, with 9 bases in the middle. For the CDR3, the DNA is TGTGCCAGCAGCTTAAGCCTAGGGGATGAGCAGTTCTTC. As protein: CASSLSLGDEQFF.

The chain uses TRBV27 and TRBJ2-7, with 7 bases matching TRBD1. Trimming cost V 6 bases and J 5 bases; bases outside gene matches: 13. CDR1 is MNHEY, CDR2 SMNVEV, per germline (reference sequence). CDR3 size: 15 residues. The CDR3 region has the DNA TGTGCCAGCAGGGAACGACAGGGTTTCTTCCACGAGCAGTACTTC. Its protein is CASRERQGFFHEQYF.

V and J are TRBV7-2 and TRBJ2-7, with a possible D match to TRBD1 (6 bases). V dropped 2 bases and J dropped 5 bases, with 25 bases sitting between them. The length of the CDR3 is 18 residues. Germline CDR1 reads SGHTA; CDR2 reads FQGNSA. The CDR3 sequence: CASSLNGVSPLTGDEQYF. The CDR3 DNA reads TGTGCCAGCAGCTTAAACGGAGTATCGCCGTTGACAGGTGACGAGCAGTACTTC. The full variable domain, in which reference TRBV7-2 and TRBJ2-7 provide the parts outside the CDR3, is GAGVSQSPSNKVTEKGKDVELRCDPISGHTALYWYRQSLGQGLEFLIYFQGNSAPDKSGLPSDRFSAERTGGSVSTLTIQRTQQEDSAVYLCASSLNGVSPLTGDEQYFGPGTRLTVT.

This sequence joins TRBV9 and TRBJ2-3, with D perhaps matching TRBD1 (5 bases). This CDR3 is 15 amino acids long. Trimming left V 4 bases short and J 0 bases short, with 12 bases between. Germline CDR1 is SGDLS and CDR2 is YYNGEE. In DNA, the CDR3 is TGTGCCAGCAGCCCCCAGGGTAGGAGCACAGATACGCAGTATTTT. This sequence encodes CASSPQGRSTDTQYF. The entire variable domain, with the rest obtained from reference TRBV9 and TRBJ2-3, is as follows: DSGVTQTPKHLITATGQRVTLRCSPRSGDLSVYWYQQSLDQGLQFLIQYYNGEERAKGNILERFSAQQFPDLHSELNLSSLELGDSALYFCASSPQGRSTDTQYFGPGTRLTVL.

V gene TRBV30 combines with J gene TRBJ2-7, with D perhaps matching TRBD2 (5 bases). The CDR3 sequence is 16 residues long. Germline CDR1 and CDR2: GTSNPN and SVGIG (reference sequence). Between the trimmed V and J ends, which lost 4 bases and 5 bases, there was a span of 24 bases. The CDR3 region is CAWTKTSRGSRDEQYF. CDR3 nucleotide sequence: TGTGCCTGGACCAAAACCTCCAGAGGGTCGCGCGACGAGCAGTACTTC.

The chain has TRBV5-3 and TRBJ2-3; D perhaps matches TRBD1 (6 bases). TRBV5-3 qualifies as an ORF whose function is uncertain. The germline V and J ends were trimmed by 3 bases and 3 bases, with 17 bases remaining between them. The CDR3 is 16 residues long. The CDR3 sequence: CARSYNRAWVTDTQYF. In DNA, the CDR3 is TGTGCCAGAAGCTATAACAGGGCCTGGGTGACAGATACGCAGTATTTT.

About this clone: This specimen includes other DNA sequences encoding the same CDR3. The chain combines TRBV19 with TRBJ1-5; TRBD1 might be the D (5 bases). This CDR3 comprises 14 residues. Trimming stripped 3 bases from V and 2 bases from J, with 8 bases between. In germline, CDR1 is LNHDA, CDR2 SQIVND (reference sequence). DNA of the CDR3: TGTGCCAGTAGTATCGTAGGGGGCAATCAGCCCCAGCATTTT. It codes for CASSIVGGNQPQHF.

J is TRBJ2-7 and V is TRBV25-1, with D unclear. CDR1 and CDR2 (germline): MGHDK, SYGVNS. The CDR3 spans 15 residues. V lost 2 bases, J lost 3 bases, and 14 bases lay in between. The CDR3 DNA sequence: TGTGCCAGCAGTGAAATCGGGTCTCTGAACTACGAGCAGTACTTC. The encoded protein is CASSEIGSLNYEQYF.

V is TRBV5-1 and J is TRBJ1-2; D is perhaps TRBD1 (5 bases). Germline CDR1 SGHRS, CDR2 YFSETQ. The CDR3 runs 14 residues. The V end lost 1 base, the J end lost 2 bases, and 9 bases lay between the germline ends. For the CDR3, the DNA is TGCGCCAGCAGCTTGTTGCCAGGGAACTATGGCTACACCTTC. Residues: CASSLLPGNYGYTF.

About this clone: The identical CDR3 is also encoded by other nucleotide sequences in the sample. This chain joins TRBV6-5 and TRBJ2-5; 8 nucleotides agree with TRBD1. The CDR3 is made up of 13 amino acids. Germline assignment: CDR1 MNHEY and CDR2 SVGAGI. Germline trimming cut 8 bases from V and 3 bases from J; bases unmatched to any gene: 5. The CDR3 DNA is TGTGCCAGCTCTAGGACAGGGAAAGAGACCCAGTACTTC. It is translated as CASSRTGKETQYF.

This chain links TRBV5-1 with TRBJ1-2; D is perhaps TRBD1 (5 bases). CDR3 length: 14 amino acids. The germline gives CDR1 SGHRS, CDR2 YFSETQ. V lost 2 bases, J lost 4 bases, and 12 bases lay in between. The CDR3 bases are TGCGCCAGCAGCTTCGCCCAGGGTCGCTATGGCTACACCTTC. Amino acid sequence: CASSFAQGRYGYTF. Drawing the rest from reference TRBV5-1 and TRBJ1-2, the complete variable domain is KAGVTQTPRYLIKTRGQQVTLSCSPISGHRSVSWYQQTPGQGLQFLFEYFSETQRNKGNFPGRFSGRQFSNSRSEMNVSTLELGDSALYLCASSFAQGRYGYTFGSGTRLTVV.

The V and J genes are TRBV27 and TRBJ2-7; 12 bases fit TRBD2. J gave up 2 bases and V 10 bases, and 3 bases lay outside the gene matches. Germline assignment: CDR1 MNHEY and CDR2 SMNVEV (reference sequence). The CDR3 sequence is 13 residues long. The CDR3 loop is CATGLAGPYEQYF. CDR3 coding DNA: TGTGCCACGGGACTAGCGGGCCCCTACGAGCAGTACTTC.

DNA for the CDR3: TGTGCCAGCAGAGAGGTGGCGGGATTCTCAGATACGCAGTATTTT. Protein product: CASREVAGFSDTQYF. The chain is built from TRBV6-5 and TRBJ2-3; perhaps TRBD2 as D (6 bases). Deletions cut 6 bases from V and 4 bases from J, with 17 bases between. The germline V gene has CDR1 MNHEY and CDR2 SVGAGI. This CDR3 region has 15 residues.

The J gene is TRBJ2-1, the V gene TRBV9, with 12 nucleotides matching TRBD2. Germline V gene data show CDR1 as SGDLS and CDR2 as YYNGEE. J gave up 0 bases and V 6 bases, and 7 bases lay outside the gene matches. This CDR3 region has 17 residues. CDR3 coding DNA: TGTGCCAGCAACCCTAGCGGGAGGGCCGGCTCCTACAATGAGCAGTTCTTC. Translating it yields CASNPSGRAGSYNEQFF.